What follows are 23 T cell receptor beta chains derived from one specimen sequenced in a study of identical twins. TCRdb reprocessed the 5' RACE reads via MiXCR and lists one record per CDR3 protein. The table includes 430,000 or so distinct CDR3 sequences, 20% to 30% detected once. These data were also reused for a study on T cells expressing NK-cell markers.

The sequencing input was CD4+ T cells sorted from blood. The receptors derive from a woman younger than 30 in good health.

CDR3 in amino acids: CSARPQGQGALATQYF. As DNA, the CDR3 is TGCAGTGCTAGACCCCAGGGACAGGGGGCTTTGGCGACCCAGTACTTC. The rearrangement uses TRBV20-1 and TRBJ2-5; 12 nucleotides agree with TRBD1. The CDR3 sequence is 16 residues long. The trim removed 2 bases at V and 7 bases at J, leaving 11 bases unmatched. In germline, CDR1 is DFQATT, CDR2 SNEGSKA (reference sequence).

This clonotype was detected a few times. The chain has TRBV2 and TRBJ2-3; D is unclear. The CDR3 contains 11 residues. V was pared by 8 bases and J by 5 bases, with 8 bases between. CDR1 is SNHLY and CDR2 is FYNNEI in the germline V gene. The CDR3 protein is CASGAGDTQYF. CDR3 nucleotides: TGTGCCAGCGGAGCTGGAGATACGCAGTATTTT. The variable domain in full, with the rest retrieved from reference TRBV2 and TRBJ2-3, is EPEVTQTPSHQVTQMGQEVILRCVPISNHLYFYWYRQILGQKVEFLVSFYNNEISEKSEIFDDQFSVERPDGSNFTLKIRSTKLEDSAMYFCASGAGDTQYFGPGTRLTVL.

A few counts support this clonotype. The V gene is TRBV6-2 or TRBV6-3, the J gene TRBJ1-6; weak D call: TRBD1 (6 bases). The CDR3 is 14 residues long. V was pared by 11 bases and J by 9 bases, with 20 bases between. CDR1 MNHEY and CDR2 SVGEGT come from the germline V gene. The CDR3 coding sequence is TGTGCCGCAGCAGCCGACAGGTGGGCTTCACCCCTCCACTTT. Protein: CAAAADRWASPLHF.

The chain is built from TRBV3-1 and TRBJ2-7; D is undetermined. Trimming pared 1 base from V and 7 bases from J, leaving 17 bases between. The length of the CDR3 is 15 residues. CDR1 is LGHDT, CDR2 YNNKEL, per germline (reference sequence). The CDR3 nucleotides are TGTGCCAGCAGCCAAGGGCTCCAGCATACTACGGAGCAGTACTTC. Protein product: CASSQGLQHTTEQYF.

This clonotype was picked up a small number of times. The J gene is TRBJ1-4, the V gene TRBV7-9; unclear D gene. This CDR3 comprises 14 residues. Germline-derived CDR1 and CDR2 are SEHNR and FQNEAQ (reference sequence). With 1 base removed from V and 5 bases from J, the gap between germline ends came to 8 bases. CDR3 loop: CASSLDGGNEKLFF. The CDR3 region has the DNA TGTGCCAGCAGCTTAGACGGAGGAAATGAAAAACTGTTTTTT.

This clonotype came up a few times. The J gene is TRBJ2-6, the V gene TRBV20-1, with 9 bases identical to TRBD1. Germline V lookup: CDR1 DFQATT, CDR2 SNEGSKA (reference sequence). With 6 bases clipped from V and 4 bases from J, the junction kept 7 bases outside the gene matches. This CDR3 is 15 amino acids long. The CDR3 is CSAGDRVTGANVLTF. The CDR3 coding sequence is TGCAGTGCGGGGGACAGGGTGACCGGGGCCAACGTCCTGACTTTC.

This clonotype appeared a few times. Here the CDR3 reads CASREGSTNEKLFF. The CDR3 coding sequence is TGTGCCAGCAGAGAGGGGTCAACTAATGAAAAACTGTTTTTT. The rearrangement joins TRBV6-1 to TRBJ1-4; D may be TRBD1 (5 bases). The germline CDR1 and CDR2 sequences are MNHNS and SASEGT. This CDR3 has 14 residues. Trimming removed 6 bases at V and 0 bases at J, with 8 bases between.

This clonotype was observed at least ten times. The chain combines TRBV5-1 with TRBJ2-5; 8 bases align to TRBD1. The CDR3 contains 14 residues. V was pared by 4 bases and J by 5 bases, with 7 bases of the junction left unmatched. Germline loops: CDR1 SGHRS, CDR2 YFSETQ. CDR3 sequence reads: CASSDPQGAETQYF. DNA for the CDR3: TGCGCCAGCAGCGACCCCCAGGGGGCTGAGACCCAGTACTTC.

This clonotype was detected a few times. The chain combines TRBV7-9 with TRBJ2-1, with D maybe TRBD2 (5 bases). The CDR3 totals 16 residues. Per germline, CDR1 SEHNR and CDR2 FQNEAQ (reference sequence). V lost 1 base and J lost 4, with 14 bases in between. The CDR3 region has the DNA TGTGCCAGCAGCTTAGTGGCGGGCCGAGCGTACAATGAGCAGTTCTTC. Translating it yields CASSLVAGRAYNEQFF.

The chain carries TRBV6-5 and TRBJ2-1; D not resolved. The CDR3 has 12 residues. Germline CDR1 reads MNHEY; CDR2 reads SVGAGI. Between the trimmed V and J ends, which lost 8 bases and 7 bases, there was a span of 12 bases. DNA of the CDR3: TGTGCCAGCTATGAGGTCCGAAATGAGCAGTTCTTC. Protein: CASYEVRNEQFF.

In this sample, this clonotype turned up a few times. The chain couples TRBV7-3 to TRBJ1-1; D is perhaps TRBD1 (6 bases). Germline lookup yields CDR1 SGHTA and CDR2 FQGTGA. The V and J ends lost 1 base and 3 bases respectively, with 12 bases between them. This CDR3 region has 15 residues. The CDR3 region has the DNA TGTGCCAGCAGCTTAAGTGGGGGCGGGGACACTGAAGCTTTCTTT. Protein product: CASSLSGGGDTEAFF.

This clonotype was seen only a few times. The chain joins TRBV7-2 to TRBJ2-7, with 11 bases lining up with TRBD2. The germline gives CDR1 SGHTA, CDR2 FQGNSA. V shed 4 bases and J 3 bases; nucleotides not matched to a gene: 2. The CDR3 is made up of 14 amino acids. As DNA, the CDR3 is TGTGCCAGCAGCTGGGGACTAGCGGACTACGAGCAGTACTTC. Amino acid sequence: CASSWGLADYEQYF.

This clonotype has only a few counts. The gene calls are TRBV20-1 and TRBJ1-5; D is perhaps TRBD1 (5 bases). The CDR3 has 11 amino acids. CDR1 DFQATT and CDR2 SNEGSKA come from the germline V gene (reference sequence). V lost 5 bases and J lost 4, with 6 bases in between. CDR3 sequence reads: CSAQGNQPQHF. The CDR3 coding sequence is TGCAGTGCTCAGGGTAATCAGCCCCAGCATTTT.

J is TRBJ2-7 and V is TRBV2; 12 nucleotides line up with TRBD1. Germline V gene lookup returns CDR1 SNHLY and CDR2 FYNNEI. The CDR3 is 14 amino acids. V dropped 5 bases and J dropped 5; count of bases not matched to a gene: 4. This CDR3 is CASSPGQGAHEQYF. In DNA form, the CDR3 reads TGTGCCAGCAGTCCGGGACAGGGGGCGCACGAGCAGTACTTC.

The chain couples TRBV20-1 to TRBJ1-4; D is possibly TRBD1 (5 bases). V gave up 0 bases and J gave up 8 bases, with 16 bases separating them. The CDR3 is 15 residues long. CDR1 is DFQATT and CDR2 is SNEGSKA in the germline V gene (reference sequence). The CDR3 is CSARDPVGGREKLFF. CDR3 bases: TGCAGTGCTAGAGATCCCGTGGGGGGGAGGGAAAAACTGTTTTTT.

The V gene is TRBV12-3 or TRBV12-4, the J gene TRBJ2-5, with D possibly TRBD1 on 6 matching bases. The CDR3 is 13 amino acids. Trimming pared 6 bases from V and 6 bases from J, leaving 14 bases between. DNA of the CDR3: TGTGCCAGCAGACTGGACAGTCAGAAGACCCAGTACTTC. This sequence encodes CASRLDSQKTQYF.

The chain joins TRBV29-1 to TRBJ1-3; 7 bases are a match to TRBD1. The V segment lost 6 bases and the J segment 4 bases; nucleotides outside the gene matches: 3. Germline values: CDR1 SQVTM, CDR2 ANQGSEA. This CDR3 is built from 12 residues. CDR3 sequence: CSVTDRGNTIYF. CDR3 in DNA: TGCAGCGTCACGGACAGGGGAAACACCATATATTTT.

For the CDR3, the DNA is TGTGCCTCGGGCGTGGGGTTACACCCCCAGCATTTT. Translated: CASGVGLHPQHF. The gene calls are TRBV12-3 or TRBV12-4 and TRBJ1-5; D is undetermined. This CDR3 has 12 amino acids. Between the trimmed V and J ends, which lost 11 bases and 10 bases, there was a span of 18 bases.

The chain links TRBV29-1 to TRBJ2-1, with 15 bases fitting TRBD2. Per the germline V gene, CDR1 is SQVTM and CDR2 is ANQGSEA. The V segment lost 6 bases and the J segment 0 bases; nucleotides outside the gene matches: 6. The CDR3 is made up of 17 amino acids. The CDR3 sequence: CSVPGLAGGYSYNEQFF. CDR3 bases: TGCAGCGTCCCGGGACTAGCGGGGGGATACTCCTACAATGAGCAGTTCTTC.

At least ten counts were recorded for this clonotype. This chain uses TRBV20-1 with TRBJ1-2; 7 nucleotides align to TRBD1. The CDR3 is made up of 12 amino acids. Germline CDR1 and CDR2: DFQATT and SNEGSKA (reference sequence). V lost 3 bases and J lost 2; bases outside the gene matches: 0. CDR3 coding DNA: TGCAGTGCTAGGACAGGGAACTATGGCTACACCTTC. Its protein product is CSARTGNYGYTF.

The chain couples TRBV9 to TRBJ2-1, with D perhaps TRBD1 or TRBD2 (5 bases each). The CDR3 consists of 14 residues. Germline V gives CDR1 SGDLS, CDR2 YYNGEE. Trimming left V 0 bases short and J 5 bases short, with 9 bases between. The CDR3 region is CASSVDGANNEQFF. For the CDR3, the DNA is TGTGCCAGCAGCGTAGACGGGGCCAACAATGAGCAGTTCTTC.

V is TRBV5-1 and J is TRBJ2-1; 10 bases line up with TRBD2. This CDR3 has 16 residues. After removal of 3 bases from V and 3 bases from J, the junction contained 6 bases not matched to a gene. Germline assignment: CDR1 SGHRS and CDR2 YFSETQ. This chain's CDR3 is CASSSGTSGVYNEQFF. The CDR3 coding sequence is TGCGCCAGCAGCTCCGGAACTAGCGGGGTCTACAATGAGCAGTTCTTC.

The chain combines TRBV25-1 with TRBJ1-6; 7 bases align to TRBD1. Trimming took 3 bases from V and 7 from J; bases not matched to a gene: 3. Germline assignment: CDR1 MGHDK and CDR2 SYGVNS. This CDR3 is 14 amino acids long. CDR3 sequence: CASSDRDRNSPLHF. Here the CDR3 DNA reads TGTGCCAGCAGTGACCGGGACAGAAATTCACCCCTCCACTTT. Filled out from reference TRBV25-1 and TRBJ1-6, the complete variable domain reads EADIYQTPRYLVIGTGKKITLECSQTMGHDKMYWYQQDPGMELHLIHYSYGVNSTEKGDLSSESTVSRIRTEHFPLTLESARPSHTSQYLCASSDRDRNSPLHFGNGTRLTVT.